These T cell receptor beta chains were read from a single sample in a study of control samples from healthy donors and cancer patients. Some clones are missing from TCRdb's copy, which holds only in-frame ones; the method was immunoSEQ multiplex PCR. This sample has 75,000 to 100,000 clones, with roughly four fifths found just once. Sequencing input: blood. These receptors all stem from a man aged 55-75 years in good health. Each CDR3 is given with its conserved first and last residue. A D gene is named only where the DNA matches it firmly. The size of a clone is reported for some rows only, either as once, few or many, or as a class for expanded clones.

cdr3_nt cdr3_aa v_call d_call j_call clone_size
TGTGCCAGCAGTTTAGGCGGGGTGACTGAAGCTTTCTTT CASSLGGVTEAFF TRBV27 . TRBJ1-1 .
TGCGCCAGCAGCGGAGTACGGGGGGTACAAGAGACCCAGTACTTC CASSGVRGVQETQYF TRBV5-1 TRBD2 TRBJ2-5 once
TGTGCCACCAGTGGGGCAGGGGAACAGCCCCAGCATTTT CATSGAGEQPQHF TRBV24-1 . TRBJ1-5 .
TGTGCCAGCAGTTCTCAGGGTGAAAAACTGTTTTTT CASSSQGEKLFF TRBV6-5 . TRBJ1-4 .
TGTGCCAGCAGTCCAGCGGGAGACAATGAGCAGTTCTTC CASSPAGDNEQFF TRBV2 TRBD2 TRBJ2-1 .
TGTGCCAGCAGTGAAGAAGCTACTACAGGGTGGCAGCCCCAGCATTTT CASSEEATTGWQPQHF TRBV6-1 . TRBJ1-5 .
TGCGCCAGCAGCTCAGATGCGGGGACAAAAAACATTCAGTACTTC CASSSDAGTKNIQYF TRBV4-1 . TRBJ2-4 .
TGTGCCAGCAGCCAAGCCCGACTAGCGGGGGTGACAGATACGCAGTATTTT CASSQARLAGVTDTQYF TRBV3-1/TRBV3-2 TRBD2 TRBJ2-3 .
TGCGCCAGCAGCCAAGAGCCGTCCTACGAGCAGTACTTC CASSQEPSYEQYF TRBV4-1 . TRBJ2-7 few
TGTGCCACCAGCAGAGATGGGAGGACAAATCAGCCCCAGCATTTT CATSRDGRTNQPQHF TRBV15 . TRBJ1-5 .
TGTGCCAGCAGTGCAGGCGTAAATGAAAAACTGTTTTTT CASSAGVNEKLFF TRBV6-4 . TRBJ1-4 .
TGTGCCAGTAGATCCAGGGAAGAGAAGAAGCCCCAGCATTTT CASRSREEKKPQHF TRBV19 . TRBJ1-5 .
TGCGCCAGCAGCCAAGTGGCCGGGGTGAAATACGAGACCCAGTACTTC CASSQVAGVKYETQYF TRBV4-1 . TRBJ2-5 .
TGTGCCAGCACAGACTTGACGGGAAACTATGGCTACACCTTC CASTDLTGNYGYTF TRBV25-1 . TRBJ1-2 .
TGTGCTAGCGGGGAGGGGCCGGGGAAACTGTTTTTT CASGEGPGKLFF TRBV7-7 . TRBJ1-4 once
TGTGCCAGCAGCTTAGGAGGGGTGGACGGGGCCAACGTCCTGACTTTC CASSLGGVDGANVLTF TRBV7-9 . TRBJ2-6 .
TGCGCCAGCAGCTTGGCCCCGTCGGGACAGGGATTCAACGAGCAGTACTTC CASSLAPSGQGFNEQYF TRBV5-1 TRBD1 TRBJ2-7 .
TGTGCCAGCAGCGTTTTAGGTAGAAGCTCTGGAAACACCATATATTTT CASSVLGRSSGNTIYF TRBV7-6 . TRBJ1-3 .
TGTGCCAGCAGTTTATCGGGAGGATATCAGCCCCAGCATTTT CASSLSGGYQPQHF TRBV27 . TRBJ1-5 .
TGTGCCAGCAGTCCTGTTCTTGGCTACACCTTC CASSPVLGYTF TRBV6-6 . TRBJ1-2 .
TGCGCCAGCAGCGGGGGACTAGCGGGAGTGGGCTACGAGCAGTACTTC CASSGGLAGVGYEQYF TRBV5-1 TRBD2 TRBJ2-7 .
TGTGCCAGCAGTGGGGGACAGGGGAGGGGGTTTGGCTATGGCTACACCTTC CASSGGQGRGFGYGYTF TRBV6-1 TRBD1 TRBJ1-2 .
TGTGCCAGCAGTTCGACAGGTCAGCCCCAGCATTTT CASSSTGQPQHF TRBV27 . TRBJ1-5 .
TGCGCCAGCAGCTTCAGCAACCCCTTCGATGAGCAGTTCTTC CASSFSNPFDEQFF TRBV5-1 . TRBJ2-1 .
TGTGCCAGCAGCCGACAGGGGTCCACTGAAGCTTTCTTT CASSRQGSTEAFF TRBV7-2 TRBD1 TRBJ1-1 .
TGTGCCAGTAGTTCCCGCAGGGTTGGGGGACAGGGCCCACTGCCCCAGCATTTT CASSSRRVGGQGPLPQHF TRBV19 TRBD1 TRBJ1-5 .
TGTGCCAGCAGCTTAGTGTCGGGGGACTATGGCTACACCTTC CASSLVSGDYGYTF TRBV7-9 . TRBJ1-2 .
TGTGCCAGCACCTTGACAGGGGGCTACGAGCAGTACTTC CASTLTGGYEQYF TRBV25-1 TRBD1 TRBJ2-7 once
TGTGCCAGCACCGCACCAGGGAACACTGAAGCTTTCTTT CASTAPGNTEAFF TRBV6-5 . TRBJ1-1 few
TGTGCCAGCCGAGCGGGTCAGCCCCAGCATTTT CASRAGQPQHF TRBV2 . TRBJ1-5 .
TGTGCCAGCAGCCAAGAGCGGCTAGCGGGCAATGAGCAGTTCTTC CASSQERLAGNEQFF TRBV3-1/TRBV3-2 TRBD2 TRBJ2-1 .
TGTGCCAGCAGGTTAAACCTCCCGGGCCCGGGCGAGCAGTACTTC CASRLNLPGPGEQYF TRBV6-5 . TRBJ2-7 .
TGTGCCAGCAGGGACGGGACAGCTTATAATTCACCCCTCCACTTT CASRDGTAYNSPLHF TRBV6-5 TRBD1 TRBJ1-6 .
TGTGCCAGCAGGGCTAGCGGGAGCTCGTGGGGGGAGCAGTTCTTC CASRASGSSWGEQFF TRBV28 TRBD2 TRBJ2-1 .
TGCGCCAGCAGCCAAGAACCGAGTTACGAGCAGTACTTC CASSQEPSYEQYF TRBV4-1 . TRBJ2-7 few
TGCGCCAGCACCAAGACAGACGGTTCCTACGAGCAGTACTTC CASTKTDGSYEQYF TRBV5-1 . TRBJ2-7 .